This T cell receptor (beta chain) was captured in a study of T cells after yellow fever vaccination. Overall study findings and caveats: A weaker secondary response peaked on day 5, the primary on day 15. A limited proportion of clonotypes was detected within both the CD4 and CD8 compartments. Most primary-vaccination clones recurred post-booster (roughly 96% CD4, around 88% CD8).

Trimming took off 3 bases at V and 8 bases at J, with 17 bases between the two ends. The CDR3 contains 15 residues. Germline loops: CDR1 LNHNV, CDR2 YYDKDF (reference sequence). MiXCR, applied by TCRdb to the 5' RACE reads, yields one record per CDR3 protein. Among 150,000 to 200,000 distinct CDR3 sequences listed, about 11% were seen once. A few counts support this clonotype. Its matching antigen is unknown. The clonotype was recovered from a man younger than 35 who received the YFV17D yellow fever vaccine. This rearrangement joins TRBV15 to TRBJ1-3; the D gene is possibly TRBD1 (5 bases). The sequencing here drew on CD8+ T cells sorted from PBMCs, taken 15 days after the yellow fever booster vaccination. CDR3 region: CATSRSRDRGDTIYF. CDR3 sequence (DNA): TGTGCCACCAGCAGGAGCCGGGACCGGGGGGACACCATATATTTT.